Sequencing of this TCR beta chain was carried out in a study of blood T cell repertoires in COVID-19. Across the study: Acute-phase and convalescent COVID-19 samples originated in the United States, Italy and Spain. T cells, B-cell-depleted T cells, or PBMCs provided the cDNA or gDNA that served as material.

The CDR3 totals 15 residues. V was shortened by 1 base and J by 8 bases, with 14 bases between the two germline ends. Germline lookup yields CDR1 LGHDT and CDR2 YNNKEL (reference sequence). Participants reported their clinical history, and cohort assignment relied on those reports. Recovered status in Cohort 3 required two negative PCRs, clearance, or symptom resolution. The data were produced by immunoSEQ multiplex PCR, yet TCRdb's version contains in-frame clones alone and is incomplete. The repertoire consists of about 440,000 clones, with 90% occurring once and the leading ten covering less than 0.75%.

Input material: PBMCs or T cells enriched from blood (not recorded which). V usage is TRBV3-1 (or the pseudogene TRBV3-2) and J usage is TRBJ1-4; no definite D call. The sequence came from a man between 18 and 29 years old who had recovered from COVID-19. This CDR3 is CASSQVFQAGEKLFF. CDR3 DNA: TGTGCCAGCAGCCAAGTCTTCCAGGCGGGGGAAAAACTGTTTTTT.